The 8 T cell receptor beta chains given below trace back to one sample, sequenced in a study of cytomegalovirus exposure and HLA in healthy donors. A multiplex PCR was run with 60 Vbeta primers and 13 Jbeta primers. The method was immunoSEQ multiplex PCR; TCRdb's version includes in-frame clones alone and lacks a portion of them. The sample records 90,000 to 120,000 clones, 77% being singletons. The specimen sequenced was PBMCs. The receptors derive from a male donor in good health and CMV-seronegative.

In DNA form, the CDR3 reads TGTGCCAGCAGCCACCGGGACAGTGCTGACTCTGGGGCCAACGTCCTGACTTTC. Translating gives CASSHRDSADSGANVLTF. The V and J genes are TRBV7-8 and TRBJ2-6; 7 bases line up with TRBD1. J was trimmed by 0 bases and V by 5 bases; bases with no gene match: 10. This CDR3 is 18 amino acids long. Per the germline V gene, CDR1 is SGHVS and CDR2 is FQNEAQ.

The chain links TRBV19 to TRBJ1-2; the D gene is possibly TRBD1 (5 bases). Germline CDR1 is LNHDA and CDR2 is SQIVND (reference sequence). V was trimmed by 0 bases and J by 2 bases, leaving 10 bases between them. This CDR3 has 15 amino acids. The CDR3 nucleotides read TGTGCCAGTAGTATAGAAGGAACAGGAAACTATGGCTACACCTTC. Amino acids: CASSIEGTGNYGYTF.

The chain is built from TRBV9 and TRBJ1-2; unclear D gene. The CDR3 is 13 residues long. Germline CDR1 SGDLS, CDR2 YYNGEE. V lost 0 bases, J lost 8 bases, and 11 bases lay in between. The CDR3 region is CASSVGHALGYTF. For the CDR3, the DNA is TGTGCCAGCAGCGTAGGACATGCGCTGGGCTACACCTTC.

The chain links TRBV6-5 to TRBJ1-1; possible D gene TRBD1, 5 bases. Looked up from germline, CDR1 is MNHEY and CDR2 is SVGAGI. Between the trimmed V and J ends, which lost 8 bases and 1 base, there was a span of 11 bases. The CDR3 runs 13 residues. CDR3 DNA sequence: TGTGCCAGCGCGAGACAGAAGAACACTGAAGCTTTCTTT. Protein: CASARQKNTEAFF.

The genes are TRBV27 and TRBJ2-7; D gene unclear. Trimming cost V 6 bases and J 0 bases, with 12 bases left between them. CDR1 MNHEY and CDR2 SMNVEV come from the germline V gene (reference sequence). The CDR3 runs to 14 residues. The DNA of the CDR3 is TGTGCCAGCAGCTCTTCGAGGAGCTCCTACGAGCAGTACTTC. This encodes CASSSSRSSYEQYF.

This clone was counted between two and nine times. The chain employs TRBV6-5 and TRBJ1-3, with a possible D match to TRBD1 (6 bases). The CDR3 is made up of 12 amino acids. The germline gives CDR1 MNHEY, CDR2 SVGAGI. Between the trimmed V and J ends, which lost 7 bases and 7 bases, there was a span of 11 bases. The CDR3 DNA reads as TGTGCCAGCAAACACCAGGGGAACACCATATATTTT. Protein: CASKHQGNTIYF.

The chain carries TRBV7-9 and TRBJ2-7; TRBD2 agrees at 13 bases. Germline V gives CDR1 SEHNR, CDR2 FQNEAQ (reference sequence). J was trimmed by 3 bases and V by 2 bases; bases with no gene match: 7. The CDR3 is 17 amino acids. The CDR3 DNA reads TGTGCCAGCAGCTTAATTCCGGGACTAGCGGGATTCTACGAGCAGTACTTC. Protein: CASSLIPGLAGFYEQYF.

The genes are TRBV2 and TRBJ2-1; 12 bases match TRBD2. Germline V gives CDR1 SNHLY, CDR2 FYNNEI. Trimming at V came to 8 bases and at J to 3 bases, leaving 5 bases not matched to a gene. This CDR3 has 15 amino acids. CDR3 amino acids: CASHPSGRGYNEQFF. As DNA, the CDR3 is TGTGCCAGCCACCCTAGCGGGAGGGGCTACAATGAGCAGTTCTTC.